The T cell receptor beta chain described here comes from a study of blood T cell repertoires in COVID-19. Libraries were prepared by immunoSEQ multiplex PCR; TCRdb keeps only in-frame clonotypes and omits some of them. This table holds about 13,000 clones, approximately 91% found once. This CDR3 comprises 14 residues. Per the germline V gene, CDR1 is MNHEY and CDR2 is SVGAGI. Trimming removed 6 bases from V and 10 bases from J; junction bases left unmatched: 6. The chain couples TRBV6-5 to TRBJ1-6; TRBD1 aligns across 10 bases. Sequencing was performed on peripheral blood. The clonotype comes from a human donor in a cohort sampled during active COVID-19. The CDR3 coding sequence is TGTGCCAGCAGGCCCGGGACAGGGGACTCACCCCTCCACTTT. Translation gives CASRPGTGDSPLHF.